These 8 T cell receptor beta chains were all obtained from the same sample, sequenced in a study of cytomegalovirus exposure and HLA in healthy donors. Libraries were prepared by immunoSEQ multiplex PCR; TCRdb keeps only in-frame clonotypes and omits some of them. The profile shows about 130,000 clones, 89% of them singletons. The sample consisted of PBMCs. These receptors were collected from a woman aged 18-35 years in good health and CMV-seronegative.

The rearrangement links TRBV19 to TRBJ1-2; possibly TRBD1 for D (6 bases). Germline V lookup: CDR1 LNHDA, CDR2 SQIVND (reference sequence). Trimming took off 7 bases at V and 7 bases at J, with 13 bases between the two ends. The CDR3 sequence is 12 residues long. The CDR3 DNA reads TGTGCCAGTAATAACAGGGAGCGTGGCTACACCTTC. Amino acid sequence: CASNNRERGYTF.

V gene TRBV7-9 combines with J gene TRBJ1-3, with a tentative D call TRBD1 (5 bases). The V and J ends lost 3 bases and 8 bases respectively, with 17 bases between them. From germline, CDR1 is SEHNR and CDR2 FQNEAQ (reference sequence). There are 15 residues in the CDR3. The CDR3 coding sequence is TGTGCCAGCAGCTTCCCTCAGGGTTTGCCGCACACCATATATTTT. This translates into CASSFPQGLPHTIYF.

This chain links TRBV28 with TRBJ1-3; D remains ambiguous. The CDR3 is 15 residues long. The germline V gene has CDR1 MDHEN and CDR2 SYDVKM. Trimming removed 6 bases from V and 4 bases from J, with 16 bases in between. CDR3 loop: CASSSTESRGNTIYF. In DNA, the CDR3 is TGTGCCAGCAGCTCCACAGAGTCGAGAGGAAACACCATATATTTT.

V gene TRBV6-1 combines with J gene TRBJ2-3; TRBD2 matches at 7 bases. Per germline, CDR1 MNHNS and CDR2 SASEGT. The CDR3 contains 14 residues. Trimming removed 10 bases from V and 0 bases from J; junction bases left unmatched: 7. This CDR3 is CATNERESTDTQYF. CDR3 coding DNA: TGTGCCACCAACGAGCGGGAAAGCACAGATACGCAGTATTTT.

The chain carries TRBV5-6 and TRBJ2-7; 7 nucleotides line up with TRBD1. The CDR3 loop spans 16 amino acids. V shed 4 bases and J 6 bases; nucleotides not matched to a gene: 16. Germline V gene data show CDR1 as SGHDT and CDR2 as YYEEEE. The CDR3 DNA is TGTGCCAGCAGCCACCACCGACAGGGCACGAGGGGCGAGCAGTACTTC. It encodes CASSHHRQGTRGEQYF.

The chain combines TRBV19 with TRBJ1-4; TRBD1 matches 7 bases. This CDR3 spans 14 amino acids. Unmatched junction bases numbered 9, after V lost 10 bases and J lost 4 bases. Germline values: CDR1 LNHDA, CDR2 SQIVND (reference sequence). The CDR3 spells CATLDRAGNEKLFF. CDR3 nucleotides: TGTGCCACCCTAGACAGGGCGGGTAATGAAAAACTGTTTTTT.

This chain connects TRBV10-3 to TRBJ2-7; 15 bases match TRBD2. The germline CDR1 and CDR2 sequences are ENHRY and SYGVKD. The CDR3 sequence is 13 residues long. V lost 10 bases and J lost 6; bases outside the gene matches: 4. The CDR3 loop is CATGLAGGPEQYF. CDR3 DNA: TGTGCCACCGGACTAGCGGGGGGGCCCGAGCAGTACTTC.

V usage is TRBV4-2 and J usage is TRBJ2-7; TRBD1 matches 9 bases. The ends lost 5 bases at V and 7 bases at J; junction bases unmatched: 12. The CDR3 contains 15 residues. Germline CDR1 LGHNA, CDR2 YNFKEQ. CDR3 amino acids: CASSETGTGIREQYF. In DNA, the CDR3 is TGTGCCAGCAGCGAAACCGGGACAGGGATCAGGGAGCAGTACTTC.